These 3 T cell receptor beta chains were all obtained from the same sample, sequenced in a study of beta chain features in type 1 diabetes. What was sequenced were expressed TCRB transcripts, since all of the isolated RNA had been reverse transcribed. Measured with immunoSEQ multiplex PCR; TCRdb has only the in-frame clones, and not every one. The repertoire consists of 120,000 or so clones, with around 16% occurring once and the leading ten covering around 2.7%. General study results and limits: In all four CD4+ subsets, TCRB CDR3 length was significantly, moderately reduced in type 1 diabetes.

No antigen has been identified for these receptors. The specimen sequenced was central memory CD4+ T cells from blood. Receptors were obtained from a man aged 18-30 years with type 1 diabetes.

J is TRBJ2-2 and V is TRBV29-1, with D possibly being TRBD1 or TRBD2 (5 bases each). The ends were cut back, 7 bases at V and 4 bases at J, with 13 bases in the middle. Per the germline V gene, CDR1 is SQVTM and CDR2 is ANQGSEA. The CDR3 runs 13 residues. The DNA for the CDR3 is TGCAGCGGTAACCGGGACGGCACCGGGGAGCTGTTTTTT. As protein: CSGNRDGTGELFF.

This chain connects TRBV7-2 to TRBJ1-1; the D is unclear. Trimming left V 2 bases short and J 10 bases short, with 11 bases between. The length of the CDR3 is 12 residues. The germline V gene has CDR1 SGHTA and CDR2 FQGNSA. As DNA, the CDR3 is TGTGCCAGCAGCTTACAAAGAGTGGGAGCTTTCTTT. Translated: CASSLQRVGAFF. Filled out from reference TRBV7-2 and TRBJ1-1, the complete variable domain reads GAGVSQSPSNKVTEKGKDVELRCDPISGHTALYWYRQSLGQGLEFLIYFQGNSAPDKSGLPSDRFSAERTGGSVSTLTIQRTQQEDSAVYLCASSLQRVGAFFGQGTRLTVV.

V and J are TRBV29-1 and TRBJ1-2; D is possibly TRBD1 (6 bases). The germline V and J ends were trimmed by 7 bases and 6 bases, with 21 bases remaining between them. Germline CDR1 is SQVTM and CDR2 is ANQGSEA. The length of the CDR3 is 14 residues. The CDR3 region is CSAWSGQLSNGYTF. For the CDR3, the DNA is TGCAGCGCCTGGAGCGGACAGTTATCTAATGGCTACACCTTC.